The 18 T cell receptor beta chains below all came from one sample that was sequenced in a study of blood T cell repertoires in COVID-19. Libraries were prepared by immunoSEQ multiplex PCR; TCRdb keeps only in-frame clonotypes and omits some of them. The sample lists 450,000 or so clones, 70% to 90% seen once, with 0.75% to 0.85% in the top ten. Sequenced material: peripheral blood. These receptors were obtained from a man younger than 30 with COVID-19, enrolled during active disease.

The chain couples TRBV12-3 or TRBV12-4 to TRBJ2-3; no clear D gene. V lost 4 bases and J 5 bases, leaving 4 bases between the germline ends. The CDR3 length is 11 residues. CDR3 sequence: CASSSVDTQYF. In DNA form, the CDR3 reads TGTGCCAGCAGTTCTGTAGATACGCAGTATTTT.

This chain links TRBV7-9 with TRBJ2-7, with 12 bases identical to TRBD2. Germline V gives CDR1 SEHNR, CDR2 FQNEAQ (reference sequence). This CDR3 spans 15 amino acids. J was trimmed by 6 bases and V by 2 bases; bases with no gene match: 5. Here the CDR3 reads CASSLLAGGLREQYF. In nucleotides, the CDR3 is TGTGCCAGCAGCTTACTAGCGGGAGGGCTGCGCGAGCAGTACTTC. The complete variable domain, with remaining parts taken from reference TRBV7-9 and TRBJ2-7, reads DTGVSQNPRHKITKRGQNVTFRCDPISEHNRLYWYRQTLGQGPEFLTYFQNEAQLEKSRLLSDRFSAERPKGSFSTLEIQRTEQGDSAMYLCASSLLAGGLREQYFGPGTRLTVT.

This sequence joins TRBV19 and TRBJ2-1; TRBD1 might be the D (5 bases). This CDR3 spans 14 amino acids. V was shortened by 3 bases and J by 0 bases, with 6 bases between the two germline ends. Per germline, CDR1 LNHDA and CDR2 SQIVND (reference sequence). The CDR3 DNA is TGTGCCAGTAGTATCCAGGGCTCCTACAATGAGCAGTTCTTC. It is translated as CASSIQGSYNEQFF.

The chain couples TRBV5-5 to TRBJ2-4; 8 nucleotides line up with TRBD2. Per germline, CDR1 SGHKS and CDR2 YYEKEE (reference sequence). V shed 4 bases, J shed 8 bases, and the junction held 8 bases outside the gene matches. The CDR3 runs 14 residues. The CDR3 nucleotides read TGTGCCAGCAGCGCAAGCGGGAGTTCGGACATTCAGTACTTC. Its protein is CASSASGSSDIQYF.

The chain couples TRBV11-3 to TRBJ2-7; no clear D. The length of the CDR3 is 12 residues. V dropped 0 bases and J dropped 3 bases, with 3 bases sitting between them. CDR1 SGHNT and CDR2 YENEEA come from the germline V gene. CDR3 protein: CASSLDLYEQYF. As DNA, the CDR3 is TGTGCCAGCAGCTTAGACCTCTACGAGCAGTACTTC.

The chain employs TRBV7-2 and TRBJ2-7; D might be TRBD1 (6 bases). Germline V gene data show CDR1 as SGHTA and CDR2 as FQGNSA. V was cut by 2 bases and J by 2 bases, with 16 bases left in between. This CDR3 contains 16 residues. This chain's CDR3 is CASSLLGSGTPYEQYF. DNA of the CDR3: TGTGCCAGCAGCTTATTGGGAAGTGGGACACCCTACGAGCAGTACTTC.

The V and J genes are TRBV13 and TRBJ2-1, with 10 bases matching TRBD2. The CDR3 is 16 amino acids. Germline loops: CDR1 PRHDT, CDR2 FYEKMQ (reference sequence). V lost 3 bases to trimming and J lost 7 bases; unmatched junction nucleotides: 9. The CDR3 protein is CASSFETSGHRNEQFF. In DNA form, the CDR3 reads TGTGCCAGCAGCTTTGAGACTAGCGGGCATCGAAATGAGCAGTTCTTC.

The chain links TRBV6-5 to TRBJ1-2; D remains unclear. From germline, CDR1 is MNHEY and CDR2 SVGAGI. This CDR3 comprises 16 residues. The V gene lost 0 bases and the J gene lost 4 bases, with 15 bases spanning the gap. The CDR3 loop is CASSYSSRGLRYGYTF. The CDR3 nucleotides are TGTGCCAGCAGTTACTCGAGCCGGGGTTTGCGCTATGGCTACACCTTC.

The CDR3 is CASSVEQGLTNEKLFF. DNA for the CDR3: TGTGCCAGCAGCGTAGAACAGGGGCTGACTAATGAAAAACTGTTTTTT. The chain carries TRBV9 and TRBJ1-4, with 7 bases matching TRBD1. The CDR3 runs 16 residues. V lost 0 bases to trimming and J lost 2 bases; unmatched junction nucleotides: 4. CDR1 is SGDLS and CDR2 is YYNGEE in the germline V gene.

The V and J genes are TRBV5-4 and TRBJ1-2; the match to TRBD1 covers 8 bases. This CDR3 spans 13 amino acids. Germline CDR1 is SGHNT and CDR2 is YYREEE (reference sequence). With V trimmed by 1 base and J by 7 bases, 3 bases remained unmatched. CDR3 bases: TGTGCCAGCAGCTTGCAGGGGGCAGCTGGCTACACCTTC. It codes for CASSLQGAAGYTF.

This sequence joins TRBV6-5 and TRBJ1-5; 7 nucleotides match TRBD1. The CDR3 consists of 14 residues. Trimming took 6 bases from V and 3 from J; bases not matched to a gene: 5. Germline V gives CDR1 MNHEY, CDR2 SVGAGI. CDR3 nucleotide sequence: TGTGCCAGCAGGTCGGGACAGTACAATCAGCCCCAGCATTTT. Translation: CASRSGQYNQPQHF.

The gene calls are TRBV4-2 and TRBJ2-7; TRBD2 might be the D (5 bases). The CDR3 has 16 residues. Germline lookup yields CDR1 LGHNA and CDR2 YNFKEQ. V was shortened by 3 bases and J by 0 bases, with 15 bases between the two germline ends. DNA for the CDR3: TGTGCCAGCAGCCATGCCCGGACTGATAGCTCCTACGAGCAGTACTTC. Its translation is CASSHARTDSSYEQYF.

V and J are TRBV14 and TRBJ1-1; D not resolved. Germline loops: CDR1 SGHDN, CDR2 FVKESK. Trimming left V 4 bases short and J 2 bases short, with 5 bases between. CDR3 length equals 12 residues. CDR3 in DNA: TGTGCCAGCAGCCTATTTAACACTGAAGCTTTCTTT. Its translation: CASSLFNTEAFF. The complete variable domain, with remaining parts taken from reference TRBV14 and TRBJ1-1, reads EAGVTQFPSHSVIEKGQTVTLRCDPISGHDNLYWYRRVMGKEIKFLLHFVKESKQDESGMPNNRFLAERTGGTYSTLKVQPAELEDSGVYFCASSLFNTEAFFGQGTRLTVV.

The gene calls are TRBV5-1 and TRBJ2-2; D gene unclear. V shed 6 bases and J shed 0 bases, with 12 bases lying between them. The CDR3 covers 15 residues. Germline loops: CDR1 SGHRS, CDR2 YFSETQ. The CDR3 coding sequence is TGCGCCAGCAAGAATACTACTTCGAACACCGGGGAGCTGTTTTTT. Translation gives CASKNTTSNTGELFF.

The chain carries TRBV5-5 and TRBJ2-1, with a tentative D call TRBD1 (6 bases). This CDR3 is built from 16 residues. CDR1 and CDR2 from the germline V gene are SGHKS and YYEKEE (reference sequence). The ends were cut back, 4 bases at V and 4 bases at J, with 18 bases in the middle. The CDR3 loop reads CASSRATGTGYNEQFF. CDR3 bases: TGTGCCAGCAGCCGAGCCACAGGGACGGGGTACAATGAGCAGTTCTTC.

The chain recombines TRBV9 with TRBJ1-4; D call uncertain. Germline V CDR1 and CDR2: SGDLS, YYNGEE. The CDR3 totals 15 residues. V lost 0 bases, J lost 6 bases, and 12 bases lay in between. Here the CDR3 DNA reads TGTGCCAGCAGCGTAGCGACTACTGGGTATGAAAAACTGTTTTTT. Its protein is CASSVATTGYEKLFF.

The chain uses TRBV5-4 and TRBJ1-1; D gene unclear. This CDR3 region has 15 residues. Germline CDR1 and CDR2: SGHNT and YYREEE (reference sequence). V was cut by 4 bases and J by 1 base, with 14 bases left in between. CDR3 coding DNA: TGTGCCAGCAGCACACGGAAGGAGGGGAACACTGAAGCTTTCTTT. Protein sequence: CASSTRKEGNTEAFF.

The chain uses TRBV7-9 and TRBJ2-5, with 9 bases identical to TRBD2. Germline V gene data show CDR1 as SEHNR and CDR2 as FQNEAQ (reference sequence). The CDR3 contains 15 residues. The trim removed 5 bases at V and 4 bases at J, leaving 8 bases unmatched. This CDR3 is CASSHYLSGGETQYF. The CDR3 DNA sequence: TGTGCCAGCAGCCACTATCTTAGCGGGGGAGAGACCCAGTACTTC.